The rows below give T cell receptor beta chains drawn from one sample of a study of PD-1 blockade in classical Hodgkin lymphoma. The repertoire was sequenced with immunoSEQ multiplex PCR; TCRdb's copy has only in-frame clones and lacks some. The table records 50,000 or so clones, around 73% of them present only once. Source: peripheral blood mononuclear cells (PBMCs), taken before the second cycle of nivolumab. The receptors derive from a human donor with classical Hodgkin lymphoma. CDR3s include the opening cysteine and the closing phenylalanine or tryptophan. The D gene is left open where the match is weak. Clone size, where shown, is once, few, many, or a class for clones that have expanded.

V	size	J	D	DNA	CDR3
TRBV5-6	.	TRBJ1-5	.	TGTGCCAGCAGCTTCTCTGGCAATCAGCCCCAGCATTTT	CASSFSGNQPQHF
TRBV18	.	TRBJ1-5	.	TGTGCCAGCTCATCACTGCGATCTGGGGAAAGCAATCAGCCCCAGCATTTT	CASSSLRSGESNQPQHF
TRBV7-6	few	TRBJ2-2	.	TGTGCCAGCAGCTTAGTATGGCGGCGCAACCTGAACACCGGGGAGCTGTTTTTT	CASSLVWRRNLNTGELFF
TRBV6-5	.	TRBJ2-7	TRBD1	TGTGCCAGCAGACGACAGGGTTCCTACGAGCAGTACTTC	CASRRQGSYEQYF
TRBV5-5	.	TRBJ2-7	.	TGTGCCAGCAGCTTGGCGCCTCCTCAGTTGTACGAGCAGTACTTC	CASSLAPPQLYEQYF
TRBV18	.	TRBJ1-4	.	TGTGCCAGCTCACCAATGAAAAGGAGCGAAGAAAAACTGTTTTTT	CASSPMKRSEEKLFF
TRBV10-3	.	TRBJ2-1	TRBD2	TGTGCCATCAGTGACCGGACTAGCGGGAGGTCTGAGCAGTTCTTC	CAISDRTSGRSEQFF
TRBV9	.	TRBJ2-3	.	TGTGCCAGCGGGGGCCTTTCCGATACGCAGTATTTT	CASGGLSDTQYF
TRBV7-9	few	TRBJ1-6	TRBD1	TGTGCCAGCAGCTTCTGGGACAGAGAGAATTCACCCCTCCACTTT	CASSFWDRENSPLHF
TRBV7-2	.	TRBJ2-1	TRBD2	TGTGCCAGCAGCCCTAGGACTAGCGGGAGCGATGAGCAGTTCTTC	CASSPRTSGSDEQFF
TRBV5-4	.	TRBJ2-3	TRBD2	TGTGCCAGCAGTTCTAGCGGGGCTAGCACAGATACGCAGTATTTT	CASSSSGASTDTQYF
TRBV28	.	TRBJ2-5	.	TGTGCCAGCAGGTCACATGGTCAAGAGACCCAGTACTTC	CASRSHGQETQYF
TRBV6-4	.	TRBJ2-1	.	TGTGCCAGCAGTGTGTACTCTAACAATGAGCAGTTCTTC	CASSVYSNNEQFF